This entry lists 5 T cell receptor beta chains sequenced from one sample in a study of OX40 agonist ivuxolimab in advanced cancers. Generated by immunoSEQ multiplex PCR, the TCRdb table keeps only in-frame clones and is missing some. The sample gives tens of thousands of clones, approximately 86% of which show up once; roughly 3.4% is in the top ten. Sequenced here: CD4+ or CD8+ T cells sorted from blood, sampled in a trial of the OX40 agonist ivuxolimab. The receptors originated from an adult with an advanced solid tumor such as melanoma, head and neck, liver or kidney cancer.

This clone was counted once. Within the sample, other DNA sequences also encode this same CDR3. DNA of the CDR3: TGTGCCAGCAGTACCGGACAGATGAACACTGAAGCTTTCTTT. Translating it yields CASSTGQMNTEAFF. The chain is built from TRBV6-5 and TRBJ1-1, with a possible D match to TRBD1 (6 bases). This CDR3 region has 14 residues. V was trimmed by 5 bases and J by 0 bases, leaving 10 bases between them. The germline V gene has CDR1 MNHEY and CDR2 SVGAGI.

This chain joins TRBV12-5 and TRBJ1-2; 7 bases line up with TRBD1. Unmatched junction bases numbered 17, after V lost 9 bases and J lost 4 bases. Germline-derived CDR1 and CDR2 are LGHNT and FRNRAP. CDR3 length equals 16 residues. As DNA, the CDR3 is TGTGCTAGAATACCGAGATCATACAGGGGAGGCTATGGCTACACCTTC. This translates into CARIPRSYRGGYGYTF.

The V gene is TRBV11-2, the J gene TRBJ2-7; D is perhaps TRBD2 (6 bases). Germline lookup yields CDR1 SGHAT and CDR2 FQNNGV. The CDR3 runs 14 residues. The V end was cut by 0 bases, the J end by 9 bases, with 15 bases between. CDR3 sequence reads: CASSLEVGPGLQYF. The CDR3 DNA follows: TGTGCCAGCAGCTTAGAAGTTGGACCGGGACTGCAGTACTTC.

The chain is built from TRBV27 and TRBJ1-1; 7 bases agree with TRBD1. Unmatched junction bases numbered 2, after V lost 3 bases and J lost 4 bases. This CDR3 comprises 13 residues. Per germline, CDR1 MNHEY and CDR2 SMNVEV (reference sequence). For the CDR3, the DNA is TGTGCCAGCAGTTTCGGGACAGCCACTGAAGCTTTCTTT. Amino acids: CASSFGTATEAFF.

This rearrangement joins TRBV7-9 to TRBJ1-5; possibly TRBD1 for D (5 bases). The CDR3 is made up of 13 amino acids. Germline CDR1 SEHNR, CDR2 FQNEAQ (reference sequence). The V end was cut by 3 bases, the J end by 4 bases, with 7 bases between. The CDR3 coding sequence is TGTGCCAGCAGCTTGACAGCTAATCAGCCCCAGCATTTT. Translating it yields CASSLTANQPQHF.